The 13 T cell receptor beta chains below all came from one sample that was sequenced in a study of T cell repertoires in cytomegalovirus infection. TCRdb ran MiXCR on the reads and lists one entry per CDR3 protein. The sample holds about 770,000 distinct CDR3 sequences, roughly 29% seen once. Which antigens these TCRs recognize remains unknown. The input for sequencing was cultured CD8+ T cells from PBMCs, taken from culture after CMV antigen stimulation. All receptors come from a human donor in good health (CMV status not recorded). Some clones in this sample may be carry-over from other donors' samples.

This clonotype was found a few times. The rearrangement joins TRBV28 to TRBJ1-5; D is ambiguous. V shed 4 bases and J shed 1 base, with 14 bases lying between them. The CDR3 totals 16 residues. Germline V gene data show CDR1 as MDHEN and CDR2 as SYDVKM. The CDR3 sequence: CASSSSPSRSNQPQHF. CDR3 coding DNA: TGTGCCAGCAGTTCCTCCCCCTCCAGAAGCAATCAGCCCCAGCATTTT.

The chain recombines TRBV27 with TRBJ2-5; 11 nucleotides line up with TRBD1. CDR1 and CDR2 (germline): MNHEY, SMNVEV (reference sequence). The V gene end was trimmed by 4 bases and the J gene end by 0 bases; junction bases not matched to a gene: 7. The CDR3 consists of 17 residues. This chain's CDR3 is CASSSPGQGEYQETQYF. The CDR3 bases are TGTGCCAGCAGTTCCCCGGGACAGGGGGAGTACCAAGAGACCCAGTACTTC.

This clonotype was seen ten or more times. The chain couples TRBV7-8 to TRBJ2-7; D gene ambiguous. Looked up from germline, CDR1 is SGHVS and CDR2 is FQNEAQ. The CDR3 spans 12 residues. V was shortened by 4 bases and J by 3 bases, with 7 bases between the two germline ends. For the CDR3, the DNA is TGTGCCAGCAGCTCGGGCCGCTACGAGCAGTACGTC. This encodes CASSSGRYEQYV.

This clonotype was seen only a few times. The CDR3 DNA sequence: TGTGCCAGCAGCGTACTGGGGGGGAACCAGCATTTT. Protein: CASSVLGGNQHF. The chain is built from TRBV27 and TRBJ1-5, with D perhaps TRBD1 (5 bases). CDR1 is MNHEY, CDR2 SMNVEV, per germline (reference sequence). V lost 6 bases and J lost 12, with 15 bases in between. CDR3 size: 12 residues.

J is TRBJ2-3 and V is TRBV4-1, with 7 bases fitting TRBD2. Germline CDR1 and CDR2: MGHRA and YSYEKL. Trimming removed 2 bases from V and 5 bases from J; junction bases left unmatched: 4. The CDR3 is 14 amino acids. The CDR3 loop is CASSQFASGDTQYF. DNA of the CDR3: TGCGCCAGCAGCCAATTCGCTAGCGGAGATACGCAGTATTTT.

This clonotype was seen repeatedly, ten times or more. The V and J genes are TRBV11-2 and TRBJ1-6; TRBD1 matches at 7 bases. CDR1 is SGHAT and CDR2 is FQNNGV in the germline V gene. The CDR3 consists of 18 residues. Trimming at V came to 5 bases and at J to 0 bases, leaving 10 bases not matched to a gene. The CDR3 nucleotides read TGTGCCAGCAGCCCGACAGGGTTTCAGGGCTCCTATAATTCACCCCTCCACTTT. This sequence encodes CASSPTGFQGSYNSPLHF.

V usage is TRBV7-9 and J usage is TRBJ2-4, with TRBD2 matching 8 bases. From germline, CDR1 is SEHNR and CDR2 FQNEAQ (reference sequence). This CDR3 spans 17 amino acids. V was pared by 2 bases and J by 2 bases, with 8 bases of the junction left unmatched. DNA of the CDR3: TGTGCCAGCAGCTTAACCCAAGCGGGGGAAACCAAAAACATTCAGTACTTC. Amino acids: CASSLTQAGETKNIQYF.

This clonotype has a handful of counts. This sequence joins TRBV7-8 and TRBJ2-7; either TRBD1 or TRBD2 may fit D (5 bases each). This CDR3 has 15 residues. Trimming removed 0 bases from V and 2 bases from J, with 11 bases in between. The germline V gene has CDR1 SGHVS and CDR2 FQNEAQ. This chain's CDR3 is CASSLAPRGAYEQYV. The CDR3 coding sequence is TGTGCCAGCAGCTTAGCCCCTAGAGGGGCCTACGAGCAGTACGTC.

This clonotype came up a few times. V and J are TRBV29-1 and TRBJ1-1, with TRBD1 matching over 8 bases. Trimming at V came to 5 bases and at J to 0 bases, leaving 5 bases not matched to a gene. The CDR3 runs to 14 residues. CDR1 is SQVTM and CDR2 is ANQGSEA in the germline V gene. CDR3 loop: CSVTTGGLNTEAFF. CDR3 bases: TGCAGCGTTACCACAGGGGGTCTGAACACTGAAGCTTTCTTT.

In the case of this clonotype: This may come from a read error, since a much larger clone is one base off. The chain combines TRBV7-6 with TRBJ2-1; D gene ambiguous. The V gene's germline CDR1 is SGHVS and CDR2 FNYEAQ. V was cut by 8 bases and J by 9 bases, with 5 bases left in between. The CDR3 totals 9 residues. CDR3 bases: TGTGCCAGCTGCCCTGAGCAGTTCTTC. It specifies CASCPEQFF.

This sequence joins TRBV10-3 and TRBJ1-2; D not resolved. Trimming cost V 2 bases and J 6 bases, with 10 bases left between them. Germline CDR1 reads ENHRY; CDR2 reads SYGVKD. The CDR3 runs 13 residues. The CDR3 loop reads CAISEVSKNGYTF. The CDR3 DNA reads TGTGCCATCAGTGAGGTCAGCAAGAATGGCTACACCTTC.

This clonotype has only a few counts. The chain recombines TRBV6-6 with TRBJ1-4; 7 nucleotides line up with TRBD1. Per germline, CDR1 MNHNY and CDR2 SVGAGI (reference sequence). This CDR3 spans 14 amino acids. V shed 6 bases and J 4 bases; nucleotides not matched to a gene: 5. CDR3 sequence (DNA): TGTGCCAGCAGGAACGACAGGGTTAATGAAAAACTGTTTTTT. Translation gives CASRNDRVNEKLFF.

The sample holds many counts of this clonotype. J is TRBJ2-5 and V is TRBV7-6; 8 bases map to TRBD2. Unmatched junction bases numbered 7, after V lost 3 bases and J lost 1 base. The CDR3 covers 16 residues. The germline V gene encodes CDR1 SGHVS and CDR2 FNYEAQ. The CDR3 spells CASSLGQRGLQETQYF. Written as DNA, the CDR3 is TGTGCCAGCAGCTTGGGCCAGCGGGGGCTCCAAGAGACCCAGTACTTC.